These 5 T cell receptor beta chains were sequenced from one sample in a study of radiation and T cells in renal cell carcinoma. Data came from immunoSEQ multiplex PCR; TCRdb stores just in-frame clones and leaves some out. The sample lists just under 150,000 clones, approximately 86% occurring once. Time point denoted: blood 4 weeks post-SBRT, at nephrectomy. Treatment reported: 15 Gy SBRT to primary tumor, nephrectomy 4 weeks later. This specimen was blood, taken from a patient whose treatment included radiotherapy and nephrectomy. These receptors all stem from a woman aged 45 to 65 with renal cell carcinoma.

The chain has TRBV28 and TRBJ1-2, with D uncertain. CDR1 MDHEN and CDR2 SYDVKM come from the germline V gene. V lost 8 bases and J 3 bases, leaving 13 bases between the germline ends. There are 13 residues in the CDR3. The CDR3 bases are TGTGCCAGCCAGGCGTTTGTCGACTATGGCTACACCTTC. Its protein product is CASQAFVDYGYTF.

The rearrangement links TRBV6-1 to TRBJ2-7, with no clear D. The CDR3 runs to 13 residues. The ends were cut back, 2 bases at V and 4 bases at J, with 9 bases in the middle. Germline V gene lookup returns CDR1 MNHNS and CDR2 SASEGT. The CDR3 DNA sequence: TGTGCCAGCAGTGAACCTACGAAGTACGAGCAGTACTTC. It is translated as CASSEPTKYEQYF.

V usage is TRBV10-3 and J usage is TRBJ1-2; 9 nucleotides match TRBD1. CDR1 and CDR2 from the germline V gene are ENHRY and SYGVKD. V was clipped by 3 bases and J by 8 bases; unmatched bases: 7. This CDR3 contains 14 residues. The CDR3 loop reads CAISEIQGAQGYTF. CDR3 nucleotides: TGTGCCATCAGTGAAATACAGGGGGCGCAAGGCTACACCTTC.

The rearrangement links TRBV19 to TRBJ2-5; TRBD1 matches at 7 bases. CDR1 is LNHDA, CDR2 SQIVND, per germline (reference sequence). This CDR3 region has 13 residues. J lost 5 bases, V lost 7 bases, and 7 bases had no gene match. CDR3 sequence: CASTEGAHETQYF. In DNA, the CDR3 is TGTGCCAGTACCGAGGGGGCCCACGAGACCCAGTACTTC. The full variable domain, with the rest looked up from reference TRBV19 and TRBJ2-5, is DGGITQSPKYLFRKEGQNVTLSCEQNLNHDAMYWYRQDPGQGLRLIYYSQIVNDFQKGDIAEGYSVSREKKESFPLTVTSAQKNPTAFYLCASTEGAHETQYFGPGTRLLVL.

The chain has TRBV6-5 and TRBJ2-1; 8 nucleotides align to TRBD2. CDR1 is MNHEY, CDR2 SVGAGI, per germline. The CDR3 runs to 14 residues. V lost 7 bases to trimming and J lost 1 base; unmatched junction nucleotides: 3. The CDR3 reads CASKAGESYNEQFF. In DNA, the CDR3 is TGTGCCAGCAAAGCGGGGGAATCCTACAATGAGCAGTTCTTC.